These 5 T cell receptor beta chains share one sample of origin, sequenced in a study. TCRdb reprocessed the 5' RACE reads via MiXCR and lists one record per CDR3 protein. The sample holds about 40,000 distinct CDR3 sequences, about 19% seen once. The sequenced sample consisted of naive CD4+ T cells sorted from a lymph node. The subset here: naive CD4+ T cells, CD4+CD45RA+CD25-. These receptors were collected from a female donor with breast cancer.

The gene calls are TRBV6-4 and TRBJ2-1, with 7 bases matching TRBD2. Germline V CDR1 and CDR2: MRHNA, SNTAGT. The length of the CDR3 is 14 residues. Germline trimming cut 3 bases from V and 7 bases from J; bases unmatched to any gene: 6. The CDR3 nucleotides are TGTGCCAGCAGTGAAGCGGGATCTATGAATGAGCAGTTCTTC. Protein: CASSEAGSMNEQFF.

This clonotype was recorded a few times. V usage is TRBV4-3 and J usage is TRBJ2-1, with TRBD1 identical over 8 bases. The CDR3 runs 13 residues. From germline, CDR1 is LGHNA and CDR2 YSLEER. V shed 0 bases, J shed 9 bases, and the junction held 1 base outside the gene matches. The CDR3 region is CASSQEQGVEQFF. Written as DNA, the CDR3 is TGCGCCAGCAGCCAAGAACAGGGGGTTGAGCAGTTCTTC.

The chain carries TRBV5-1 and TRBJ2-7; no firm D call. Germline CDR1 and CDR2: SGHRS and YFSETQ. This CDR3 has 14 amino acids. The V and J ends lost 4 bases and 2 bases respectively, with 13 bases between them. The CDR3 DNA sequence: TGCGCCAGCAGCCTAAATATACAGACCTACGAGCAGTACTTC. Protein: CASSLNIQTYEQYF.

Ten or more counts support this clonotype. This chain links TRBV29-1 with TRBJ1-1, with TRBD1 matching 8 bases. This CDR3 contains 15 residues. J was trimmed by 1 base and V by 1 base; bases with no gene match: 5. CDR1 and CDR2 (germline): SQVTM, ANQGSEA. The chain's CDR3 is CSVEGLDRGNTEAFF. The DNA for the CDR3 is TGCAGCGTTGAAGGCCTAGACAGGGGGAACACTGAAGCTTTCTTT.

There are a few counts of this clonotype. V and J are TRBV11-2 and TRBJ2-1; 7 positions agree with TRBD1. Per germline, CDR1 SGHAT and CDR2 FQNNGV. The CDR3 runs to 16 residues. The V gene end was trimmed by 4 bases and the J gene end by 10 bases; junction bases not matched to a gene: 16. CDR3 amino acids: CASSSLRGRGVTEQFF. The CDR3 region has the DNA TGTGCCAGCAGCTCCCTAAGGGGGCGCGGTGTAACCGAGCAGTTCTTC.